One sample yielded the 27 T cell receptor beta chains listed below, sequenced in a study of T cell repertoires in cytomegalovirus infection. TCRdb re-called the reads through MiXCR, storing one row per CDR3 protein. The sample yields about 920,000 distinct CDR3 sequences, roughly 30% seen once. These receptors' targets are unknown. Sequences were derived from cultured CD8+ T cells from PBMCs, sampled from culture after CMV antigen stimulation. These receptor sequences come from a human donor in good health (CMV status not recorded). Some clones in this sample may be carry-over from other donors' samples.

This clonotype was seen a handful of times. The V call is TRBV12-3 or TRBV12-4, the J call TRBJ2-1; no reliable D call. The length of the CDR3 is 13 residues. V lost 8 bases and J 0 bases, leaving 8 bases between the germline ends. The CDR3 sequence is CASGSSSYNEQFF. DNA of the CDR3: TGTGCCAGCGGGTCGAGCTCCTACAATGAGCAGTTCTTC.

This clonotype was counted a few times. V gene TRBV5-4 combines with J gene TRBJ2-1; 7 bases fit TRBD1. V dropped 2 bases and J dropped 5; count of bases not matched to a gene: 13. The CDR3 loop spans 17 amino acids. From germline, CDR1 is SGHNT and CDR2 YYREEE (reference sequence). CDR3 residues: CASSLYRGLQRDNEQFF. The DNA for the CDR3 is TGTGCCAGCAGCTTATACAGGGGCCTTCAACGGGACAATGAGCAGTTCTTC. The whole variable domain, remainder taken from reference TRBV5-4 and TRBJ2-1, is ETGVTQSPTHLIKTRGQQVTLRCSSQSGHNTVSWYQQALGQGPQFIFQYYREEENGRGNFPPRFSGLQFPNYSSELNVNALELDDSALYLCASSLYRGLQRDNEQFFGPGTRLTVL.

This clonotype was observed a few times. This sequence joins TRBV6-1 and TRBJ2-2, with TRBD1 matching 8 bases. This CDR3 spans 16 amino acids. Germline assignment: CDR1 MNHNS and CDR2 SASEGT. Trimming at V came to 5 bases and at J to 5 bases, leaving 10 bases not matched to a gene. The DNA for the CDR3 is TGTGCCAGCAGTCAAGAGACAGGGGACGGGACCGGGGAGCTGTTTTTT. Translation: CASSQETGDGTGELFF.

A word on this clonotype: A clone one base away is much larger, so this may be a read error. The rearrangement uses TRBV7-2 and TRBJ2-3; D gene uncertain. CDR3 length: 14 amino acids. Germline-derived CDR1 and CDR2 are SGHTA and FQGNSA. The CDR3, as DNA: TGTGCCAACAGCTACCCGGAGAGCACAGATACGCAGTATTTT. This gives the protein CANSYPESTDTQYF.

This clonotype was seen a handful of times. CDR3 residues: CASSWGDYGYTF. The CDR3 DNA follows: TGTGCCAGCAGCTGGGGGGACTATGGCTACACCTTC. The genes are TRBV5-4 and TRBJ1-2, with D possibly TRBD1 on 5 matching bases. The V gene lost 3 bases and the J gene lost 3 bases, with 6 bases spanning the gap. This CDR3 is 12 amino acids long. The V gene's germline CDR1 is SGHNT and CDR2 YYREEE (reference sequence).

The genes are TRBV5-5 and TRBJ1-5, with TRBD1 as a possible D gene (5 bases). Germline V lookup: CDR1 SGHKS, CDR2 YYEKEE (reference sequence). The CDR3 is 14 amino acids. Trimming took off 4 bases at V and 7 bases at J, with 15 bases between the two ends. CDR3 residues: CASSAGAGMQPQHF. For the CDR3, the DNA is TGTGCCAGCAGCGCCGGGGCCGGGATGCAGCCCCAGCATTTT.

The chain combines TRBV7-3 with TRBJ2-1, with a possible D match to TRBD2 (5 bases). This CDR3 region has 16 residues. Germline assignment: CDR1 SGHTA and CDR2 FQGTGA. With 4 bases removed from V and 0 bases from J, the gap between germline ends came to 13 bases. CDR3 DNA: TGTGCCAGCAGCTCAGAAGGCGGGTCCTCCTACAATGAGCAGTTCTTC. It yields the protein CASSSEGGSSYNEQFF. The whole variable domain, remainder taken from reference TRBV7-3 and TRBJ2-1, is GAGVSQTPSNKVTEKGKYVELRCDPISGHTALYWYRQSLGQGPEFLIYFQGTGAADDSGLPNDRFFAVRPEGSVSTLKIQRTERGDSAVYLCASSSEGGSSYNEQFFGPGTRLTVL.

This clonotype was detected a few times. The V and J genes are TRBV9 and TRBJ2-3; 12 bases are a match to TRBD2. Germline V CDR1 and CDR2: SGDLS, YYNGEE. CDR3 length equals 17 residues. The J segment lost 3 bases and the V segment lost 4 bases, leaving 9 bases of the junction unmatched. As DNA, the CDR3 is TGTGCCAGCAGCTCTCCGGCTAGCGGGGGGGCGACAGATACGCAGTATTTT. It is translated as CASSSPASGGATDTQYF. Variable domain in full (rest from reference TRBV9 and TRBJ2-3): DSGVTQTPKHLITATGQRVTLRCSPRSGDLSVYWYQQSLDQGLQFLIQYYNGEERAKGNILERFSAQQFPDLHSELNLSSLELGDSALYFCASSSPASGGATDTQYFGPGTRLTVL.

This clonotype was seen ten or more times. The J gene is TRBJ2-7, the V gene TRBV7-8; 7 nucleotides agree with TRBD1. Per the germline V gene, CDR1 is SGHVS and CDR2 is FQNEAQ. After removal of 1 base from V and 6 bases from J, the junction contained 9 bases not matched to a gene. CDR3 length equals 15 residues. The chain's CDR3 is CASSLVRGQIAEQYV. CDR3 in DNA: TGTGCCAGCAGCTTAGTTCGGGGACAGATCGCCGAGCAGTACGTC.

This clonotype showed up just a few times. The genes are TRBV9 and TRBJ2-1, with 11 nucleotides matching TRBD2. V shed 0 bases, J shed 11 bases, and the junction held 7 bases outside the gene matches. The germline CDR1 and CDR2 sequences are SGDLS and YYNGEE. The CDR3 has 15 residues. This CDR3 reads CASSVGASGGNQQFF. The CDR3 region has the DNA TGTGCCAGCAGCGTAGGGGCTAGCGGGGGGAATCAGCAGTTCTTC.

This clonotype was counted only a few times. The gene calls are TRBV6-5 and TRBJ2-1; TRBD1 matches at 8 bases. The J segment lost 5 bases and the V segment lost 5 bases, leaving 8 bases of the junction unmatched. CDR1 and CDR2 from the germline V gene are MNHEY and SVGAGI. The CDR3 sequence is 15 residues long. The CDR3 bases are TGTGCCAGCAGTGACCCTTGGACAGGGAACAATGAGCAGTTCTTC. It yields the protein CASSDPWTGNNEQFF.

As regards this clonotype: Sequence at one end of the junction differs from germline and may be a read error. The chain links TRBV5-1 to TRBJ2-7, with D uncertain. The CDR3 covers 13 residues. Germline V gene data show CDR1 as SGHRS and CDR2 as YFSETQ. CDR3 protein: CASSLKGSDEQYF. The CDR3 nucleotides are TGCGCCAGCAGCTTGAAGGGCTCCGACGAGCAGTACTTC.

The CDR3 loop reads CASSIDPPAPNEQFF. CDR3 in DNA: TGTGCCAGTAGTATAGATCCTCCAGCTCCGAATGAGCAGTTCTTC. V and J are TRBV19 and TRBJ2-1; D gene uncertain. CDR3 length equals 15 residues. The V gene's germline CDR1 is LNHDA and CDR2 SQIVND (reference sequence). V was trimmed by 0 bases and J by 7 bases, leaving 13 bases between them. Combining the CDR3 with reference TRBV19 and TRBJ2-1 gives the whole variable domain DGGITQSPKYLFRKEGQNVTLSCEQNLNHDAMYWYRQDPGQGLRLIYYSQIVNDFQKGDIAEGYSVSREKKESFPLTVTSAQKNPTAFYLCASSIDPPAPNEQFFGPGTRLTVL.

This clonotype was found a few times. The chain links TRBV12-3 or TRBV12-4 to TRBJ1-5; D may be TRBD1 (5 bases). V lost 6 bases and J lost 6, with 15 bases in between. This CDR3 is built from 14 residues. The CDR3 bases are TGTGCCAGCAGAGAGGGACCAGCGATTCAGCCCCAGCATTTT. Protein: CASREGPAIQPQHF.

J is TRBJ2-1 and V is TRBV4-3; perhaps D is TRBD1 or TRBD2 (5 bases each). The CDR3 totals 14 residues. Germline CDR1 LGHNA, CDR2 YSLEER. Trimming cost V 0 bases and J 10 bases, with 13 bases left between them. CDR3 in amino acids: CASSQDGDPLEQFF. The CDR3 DNA reads TGCGCCAGCAGCCAAGATGGGGACCCGCTAGAGCAGTTCTTC.

There are a few counts of this clonotype. The chain couples TRBV4-1 to TRBJ2-3; 12 nucleotides agree with TRBD2. Unmatched junction bases numbered 22, after V lost 1 base and J lost 2 bases. The CDR3 length is 23 residues. CDR1 MGHRA and CDR2 YSYEKL come from the germline V gene. The CDR3 reads CASSQAGLAGGERDTGPTDTQYF. The DNA for the CDR3 is TGCGCCAGCAGCCAAGCCGGGCTAGCGGGGGGGGAAAGGGACACGGGACCCACAGATACGCAGTATTTT.

This chain connects TRBV7-9 to TRBJ2-1; D is ambiguous. The CDR3 covers 15 residues. CDR1 is SEHNR, CDR2 FQNEAQ, per germline (reference sequence). Trimming shortened V by 7 bases and J by 6 bases, and 19 bases separated the two germline ends. CDR3 coding DNA: TGTGCCAGCACCACCCTCGATCTGGCGCTCAATGAGCAGTTCTTC. Amino acid sequence: CASTTLDLALNEQFF.

The CDR3 spells CASSQETSQETQYF. In DNA form, the CDR3 reads TGTGCCAGCAGCCAAGAGACGAGTCAAGAGACCCAGTACTTC. The V call is TRBV14, the J call TRBJ2-5; D unresolved. The germline V gene encodes CDR1 SGHDN and CDR2 FVKESK. Trimming stripped 0 bases from V and 2 bases from J, with 7 bases between. The CDR3 spans 14 residues.

This clonotype appeared many times. The CDR3 protein is CASSPISLGLAGSTDTQYF. In nucleotides, the CDR3 is TGTGCCAGCAGTCCAATCTCATTAGGACTAGCGGGGAGCACAGATACGCAGTATTTT. The rearrangement links TRBV28 to TRBJ2-3; 12 positions match TRBD2. V trimming: 5 bases; J trimming: 0 bases; junction bases outside the gene matches: 12. Germline V gives CDR1 MDHEN, CDR2 SYDVKM. This CDR3 contains 19 residues.

The V gene is TRBV6-2 or TRBV6-3, the J gene TRBJ2-1, with a possible D match to TRBD1 (6 bases). The CDR3 contains 15 residues. Germline CDR1 reads MNHEY; CDR2 reads SVGEGT. V shed 6 bases and J shed 2 bases, with 14 bases lying between them. CDR3 DNA: TGTGCCAGCAGCCACAGGGATAACACCTACAATGAGCAGTTCTTC. Its translation is CASSHRDNTYNEQFF.

This chain connects TRBV7-9 to TRBJ2-1; D gene uncertain. Germline V gene lookup returns CDR1 SEHNR and CDR2 FQNEAQ (reference sequence). The CDR3 loop spans 11 amino acids. With 7 bases removed from V and 6 bases from J, the gap between germline ends came to 7 bases. This CDR3 is CASINSNEQFF. The DNA for the CDR3 is TGTGCCAGCATCAACTCCAATGAGCAGTTCTTC.

This clonotype was observed a handful of times. The chain links TRBV4-3 to TRBJ1-1, with D possibly matching TRBD1 (5 bases). Per germline, CDR1 LGHNA and CDR2 YSLEER. This CDR3 has 15 amino acids. V lost 1 base, J lost 4 bases, and 13 bases lay in between. The CDR3, as DNA: TGCGCCAGCAGCCAAGGGGAGGGGAGGGTCACTGAAGCTTTCTTT. The encoded protein is CASSQGEGRVTEAFF.

Many counts were recorded for this clonotype. Compared with germline, one end of the junction differs, possibly owing to a read error. The chain couples TRBV7-7 to TRBJ2-5; 10 nucleotides agree with TRBD2. CDR3 length: 15 amino acids. CDR1 and CDR2 (germline): SSHAT, FNYEAQ (reference sequence). The CDR3 loop reads CASSLALAGEETQYF. As DNA, the CDR3 is TGTGCTAGCAGCTTAGCCCTAGCGGGGGAAGAGACCCAGTACTTC.

This clonotype was counted a few times. The chain carries TRBV11-1 and TRBJ2-1, with TRBD2 matching over 13 bases. Trimming at V came to 2 bases and at J to 10 bases, leaving 5 bases not matched to a gene. The CDR3 runs to 15 residues. The germline V gene encodes CDR1 SGHAT and CDR2 FQDESV (reference sequence). CDR3 sequence reads: CASSLWTSGGGEQFF. CDR3 nucleotide sequence: TGTGCCAGCAGCTTATGGACTAGCGGGGGTGGAGAGCAGTTCTTC.

The chain links TRBV29-1 to TRBJ1-4; no clear D gene. Germline V lookup: CDR1 SQVTM, CDR2 ANQGSEA. Deletions cut 6 bases from V and 6 bases from J, with 14 bases between. The CDR3 runs to 13 residues. The CDR3 bases are TGCAGCGTCTGGATTGGGGTTGATGAAAAACTGTTTTTT. Amino acids: CSVWIGVDEKLFF.

This clonotype was observed many times. V is TRBV7-6 and J is TRBJ2-1; 9 bases align to TRBD1. The CDR3 totals 19 residues. V lost 2 bases and J lost 6; bases outside the gene matches: 17. The germline V gene has CDR1 SGHVS and CDR2 FNYEAQ. The CDR3: CASSLWSQDGTGLGNEQFF. The CDR3 region has the DNA TGTGCCAGCAGCTTATGGTCGCAGGACGGGACAGGGCTTGGCAATGAGCAGTTCTTC.

This clonotype was seen only a few times. This chain links TRBV7-6 with TRBJ2-1; tentatively, D is TRBD2 (5 bases). Trimming left V 1 base short and J 8 bases short, with 12 bases between. The germline V gene has CDR1 SGHVS and CDR2 FNYEAQ. This CDR3 has 14 residues. This CDR3 is CASSLVVARDEQFF. For the CDR3, the DNA is TGTGCCAGCAGCTTAGTGGTAGCGCGGGATGAGCAGTTCTTC.